This is a list of T cell receptor beta chains from one sample in a study of T cell repertoires in cytomegalovirus infection. Each CDR3 protein is one row after TCRdb ran MiXCR on the reads. The repertoire holds about 180,000 distinct CDR3 sequences, with roughly 20% as singletons. Their target antigens are unknown. Sequencing was performed on CD8+ T cells from cultured PBMCs, taken from culture after CMV antigen stimulation. The source of these receptors is a human donor in good health (CMV status not recorded). Some clones in this sample may be carry-over from other donors' samples. The CDR3 runs from the conserved cysteine through the conserved F or W. The D gene is left open where the match is weak. The size entry is marked missing in some rows and otherwise reads once, few, many or a size class.

clone size: many
J gene: TRBJ1-1
CDR3 length: 17
D gene: NA
V gene: TRBV7-2
CDR3 DNA: TGTGCCAGCAGCTTAGTTGATCGACCCTCGGAGGACACTGAAGCTTTCTTT
CDR3 protein: CASSLVDRPSEDTEAFF

clone size: NA
J gene: TRBJ2-7
CDR3 length: 16
D gene: TRBD2
V gene: TRBV28
CDR3 DNA: TGTGCCAGCAGTTTATCTCTAGCGGGGGATGGTTACGAGCAGTACTTC
CDR3 protein: CASSLSLAGDGYEQYF

clone size: NA
J gene: TRBJ1-1
CDR3 length: 16
D gene: NA
V gene: TRBV7-2
CDR3 DNA: TGTGCCAGCAGCATCGGGACTAACAGCGGGAACACTGAAGCTTTCTTT
CDR3 protein: CASSIGTNSGNTEAFF

clone size: few
J gene: TRBJ1-3
CDR3 length: 16
D gene: NA
V gene: TRBV6-5
CDR3 DNA: TGTGCCAGCAGTTACTCCTTCGAAGGGCCTGGAAACACCATATATTTT
CDR3 protein: CASSYSFEGPGNTIYF

clone size: NA
J gene: TRBJ2-5
CDR3 length: 16
D gene: TRBD1
V gene: TRBV27
CDR3 DNA: TGTGCCAGCAGTTTATCGAAGACAGGGACGCAAGAGACCCAGTACTTC
CDR3 protein: CASSLSKTGTQETQYF

clone size: NA
J gene: TRBJ2-5
CDR3 length: 18
D gene: NA
V gene: TRBV19
CDR3 DNA: TGTGCCAGTAGTCCCTCCCTTTTTTGGGGAGAGGGGGAAGAGACCCAGTACTTC
CDR3 protein: CASSPSLFWGEGEETQYF

clone size: few
J gene: TRBJ1-5
CDR3 length: 14
D gene: NA
V gene: TRBV7-9
CDR3 DNA: TGTGCCAGCAGCACCGGGACGGGCAATCAGCCCCAGCATTTT
CDR3 protein: CASSTGTGNQPQHF

clone size: NA
J gene: TRBJ2-2
CDR3 length: 14
D gene: NA
V gene: TRBV4-1
CDR3 DNA: TGCGCCAGCAGTATCGGGGCTAACACCGGGGAGCTGTTTTTT
CDR3 protein: CASSIGANTGELFF

clone size: few
J gene: TRBJ2-7
CDR3 length: 16
D gene: TRBD1
V gene: TRBV7-9
CDR3 DNA: TGTGCCAGCAGTCCACAACCTGGGACAGGGGGACTGGTGCAGTACTTC
CDR3 protein: CASSPQPGTGGLVQYF

clone size: NA
J gene: TRBJ2-1
CDR3 length: 17
D gene: TRBD1
V gene: TRBV7-3
CDR3 DNA: TGTGCCAGCAGCTTAACTCTCGGACAGGGGTCTGGCAATGAGCAGTTCTTC
CDR3 protein: CASSLTLGQGSGNEQFF

clone size: NA
J gene: TRBJ2-3
CDR3 length: 16
D gene: TRBD2
V gene: TRBV5-1
CDR3 DNA: TGCGCCAGCAGCCTCCGAAGCGGGGGTAGCACAGATACGCAGTATTTT
CDR3 protein: CASSLRSGGSTDTQYF

clone size: few
J gene: TRBJ2-1
CDR3 length: 15
D gene: TRBD2
V gene: TRBV4-2
CDR3 DNA: TGTGCCAGCAGCCCTACTTCGACCGGGGGGAATGAGCAGTTCTTC
CDR3 protein: CASSPTSTGGNEQFF

clone size: NA
J gene: TRBJ2-5
CDR3 length: 14
D gene: NA
V gene: TRBV7-9
CDR3 DNA: TGTGCCAGCAGCCCACCGGACAGACAAGAGACCCAGTACTTC
CDR3 protein: CASSPPDRQETQYF

clone size: few
J gene: TRBJ2-1
CDR3 length: 16
D gene: NA
V gene: TRBV6-1
CDR3 DNA: TGTGCCAGCAGTGAAAAAGTGGGGAGCTCCTACAATGAGCAGTTCTTC
CDR3 protein: CASSEKVGSSYNEQFF

clone size: NA
J gene: TRBJ2-1
CDR3 length: 14
D gene: NA
V gene: TRBV7-9
CDR3 DNA: TGTGCCAGCAGCTTGGGTAGCGCATACAATGAGCAGTTCTTC
CDR3 protein: CASSLGSAYNEQFF

clone size: NA
J gene: TRBJ2-1
CDR3 length: 20
D gene: NA
V gene: TRBV20-1
CDR3 DNA: TGCAGTGCTAGAGAATTGGGGGTGGACAAAATCCGATCCTCCTACAATGAGCAGTTCTTC
CDR3 protein: CSARELGVDKIRSSYNEQFF

clone size: NA
J gene: TRBJ2-7
CDR3 length: 13
D gene: TRBD1
V gene: TRBV27
CDR3 DNA: TGTGCTAGCAGCCCGACAGGGTGGAACGAGCAGTACTTC
CDR3 protein: CASSPTGWNEQYF

clone size: NA
J gene: TRBJ1-5
CDR3 length: 13
D gene: NA
V gene: TRBV2
CDR3 DNA: TGTGCCACCCAACCGGGAAGCAATCAGCCCCAGCATTTT
CDR3 protein: CATQPGSNQPQHF

clone size: many
J gene: TRBJ2-1
CDR3 length: 18
D gene: TRBD2
V gene: TRBV7-2
CDR3 DNA: TGTGCCAGCAGCCTGAACATGGCTAGCGGGGTTTCCTACAATGAGCAGTTCTTC
CDR3 protein: CASSLNMASGVSYNEQFF

clone size: NA
J gene: TRBJ2-7
CDR3 length: 15
D gene: TRBD2
V gene: TRBV7-8
CDR3 DNA: TGTGCCAGCAGCCCGGGGGCGGGGGGTTCCTACGAGCAGTACTTC
CDR3 protein: CASSPGAGGSYEQYF

clone size: NA
J gene: TRBJ1-1
CDR3 length: 13
D gene: NA
V gene: TRBV7-9
CDR3 DNA: TGTGCCAGCAGCTTAGCGGCGGTGGGAGAAGCTTTCTTT
CDR3 protein: CASSLAAVGEAFF

clone size: few
J gene: TRBJ1-2
CDR3 length: 14
D gene: TRBD1
V gene: TRBV7-2
CDR3 DNA: TGTGCCAGCAGCTTAGGTCGGGACAGTTATGGCTACACCTTC
CDR3 protein: CASSLGRDSYGYTF

clone size: many
J gene: TRBJ2-4
CDR3 length: 14
D gene: NA
V gene: TRBV18
CDR3 DNA: TGTGCCAGCTCCTACCCAACAGATACAAACATTCAGTACTTC
CDR3 protein: CASSYPTDTNIQYF

clone size: few
J gene: TRBJ2-2
CDR3 length: 16
D gene: NA
V gene: TRBV11-2
CDR3 DNA: TGTGCCAGCGAAGGCTTCGCAGACCCGAACACCGGGGAGCTGTTTTTT
CDR3 protein: CASEGFADPNTGELFF

clone size: many
J gene: TRBJ2-1
CDR3 length: 17
D gene: NA
V gene: TRBV2
CDR3 DNA: TGTGCCAGCAGTGAGTTTAGGCCAAACAACCCATACAATGAGCAGTTCTTC
CDR3 protein: CASSEFRPNNPYNEQFF

clone size: few
J gene: TRBJ2-5
CDR3 length: 16
D gene: TRBD2
V gene: TRBV7-6
CDR3 DNA: TGTGCCAGCAGCCGGACTAGCGGGGAGTACCAAGAGACCCAGTACTTC
CDR3 protein: CASSRTSGEYQETQYF

clone size: NA
J gene: TRBJ2-3
CDR3 length: 18
D gene: NA
V gene: TRBV27
CDR3 DNA: TGTGCCAGCAGTTTACAAACCTCTTACAGGCTTTCCACAGATACGCAGTATTTT
CDR3 protein: CASSLQTSYRLSTDTQYF

clone size: NA
J gene: TRBJ1-1
CDR3 length: 13
D gene: TRBD1
V gene: TRBV10-3
CDR3 DNA: TGTGCCATCAGTGGACAGGGCAACACTGAAGCTTTCTTT
CDR3 protein: CAISGQGNTEAFF

clone size: many
J gene: TRBJ2-5
CDR3 length: 13
D gene: TRBD1
V gene: TRBV4-1
CDR3 DNA: TGTGCCAGCAGCTTGGGACAGCAAGAGACCCAGTACTTC
CDR3 protein: CASSLGQQETQYF

clone size: NA
J gene: TRBJ1-6
CDR3 length: 15
D gene: TRBD1
V gene: TRBV12-3/TRBV12-4
CDR3 DNA: TGTGCCAGCAGTTTCGGGCAGGGGGCATGGTCACCCCTCCACTTT
CDR3 protein: CASSFGQGAWSPLHF

clone size: few
J gene: TRBJ2-6
CDR3 length: 14
D gene: NA
V gene: TRBV6-6
CDR3 DNA: TGTGCCAGCAGGCCCCTATACGGGGCCAACGTCCTGACTTTC
CDR3 protein: CASRPLYGANVLTF

clone size: NA
J gene: TRBJ2-7
CDR3 length: 17
D gene: NA
V gene: TRBV7-8
CDR3 DNA: TGTGCCAGCAGCTATAGTAGGACAGTGACCGAACCCTACGAGCAGTACTTC
CDR3 protein: CASSYSRTVTEPYEQYF

clone size: NA
J gene: TRBJ2-3
CDR3 length: 11
D gene: NA
V gene: TRBV7-8
CDR3 DNA: TGTGCCAGCAGCAACAGAGATACGCAGTATTTT
CDR3 protein: CASSNRDTQYF

clone size: few
J gene: TRBJ1-6
CDR3 length: 16
D gene: NA
V gene: TRBV12-3/TRBV12-4
CDR3 DNA: TGTGCCAGCAGTTTGTCGGCAGGTGGGCTAAATTCACCCCTCCACTTT
CDR3 protein: CASSLSAGGLNSPLHF

clone size: NA
J gene: TRBJ1-2
CDR3 length: 12
D gene: NA
V gene: TRBV12-3/TRBV12-4
CDR3 DNA: TGTGCCAGCAGCCTGGGGAGCTATGGCTACACCTTC
CDR3 protein: CASSLGSYGYTF

clone size: few
J gene: TRBJ2-3
CDR3 length: 16
D gene: TRBD1
V gene: TRBV7-2
CDR3 DNA: TGTGCCAGCACCGAAGGGGGCGGTAAAAGCACAGATACGCAGTATTTT
CDR3 protein: CASTEGGGKSTDTQYF

clone size: NA
J gene: TRBJ1-5
CDR3 length: 16
D gene: TRBD1
V gene: TRBV7-8
CDR3 DNA: TGTGCCAGCAGCCCAGGGGGATCTTATAGCAATCAGCCCCAGCATTTT
CDR3 protein: CASSPGGSYSNQPQHF

clone size: NA
J gene: TRBJ2-2
CDR3 length: 15
D gene: NA
V gene: TRBV28
CDR3 DNA: TGTGCCAGCAGTATCCTGGACAGCCTGACCGGGGAGCTGTTTTTT
CDR3 protein: CASSILDSLTGELFF

clone size: NA
J gene: TRBJ2-1
CDR3 length: 16
D gene: TRBD1
V gene: TRBV12-3/TRBV12-4
CDR3 DNA: TGTGCCAGCAGTTCCCCCGGGACAGGGGTCCCCAATGAGCAGTTCTTC
CDR3 protein: CASSSPGTGVPNEQFF

clone size: NA
J gene: TRBJ2-5
CDR3 length: 15
D gene: NA
V gene: TRBV11-2
CDR3 DNA: TGTGCCAGCAGCTTGGGCAATCCGGGACGAGAGACCCAGTACTTC
CDR3 protein: CASSLGNPGRETQYF

clone size: few
J gene: TRBJ2-2
CDR3 length: 15
D gene: NA
V gene: TRBV7-9
CDR3 DNA: TGTGCCAGCAGCTTGGACAGAACGAACACCGGGGAGCTGTTTTTT
CDR3 protein: CASSLDRTNTGELFF

clone size: NA
J gene: TRBJ2-5
CDR3 length: 16
D gene: NA
V gene: TRBV4-3
CDR3 DNA: TGCGCCAGCAGCCAAATTAAACTGGGGGGCGACGAGACCCAGTACTTC
CDR3 protein: CASSQIKLGGDETQYF

clone size: NA
J gene: TRBJ2-1
CDR3 length: 14
D gene: NA
V gene: TRBV10-3
CDR3 DNA: TGTGCCATCAGTGTCGGGGGGCGATTCAATGAGCAGTTCTTC
CDR3 protein: CAISVGGRFNEQFF

clone size: NA
J gene: TRBJ2-1
CDR3 length: 17
D gene: NA
V gene: TRBV11-3
CDR3 DNA: TGTGCCAGCAGCTTACCCGGGGCTAGCGCAGCCTACAATGAGCAGTTCTTC
CDR3 protein: CASSLPGASAAYNEQFF

clone size: few
J gene: TRBJ2-1
CDR3 length: 16
D gene: TRBD1
V gene: TRBV7-2
CDR3 DNA: TGTGCCAGCAGCTTAAACAGGGGGTCCTCCTACAATGAGCAGTTCTTC
CDR3 protein: CASSLNRGSSYNEQFF

clone size: few
J gene: TRBJ1-4
CDR3 length: 16
D gene: NA
V gene: TRBV7-9
CDR3 DNA: TGTGCCAGCAGCTTTAATGAACAGGGCCTCAATGAAAAACTGTTTTTT
CDR3 protein: CASSFNEQGLNEKLFF

clone size: few
J gene: TRBJ2-7
CDR3 length: 15
D gene: NA
V gene: TRBV5-5
CDR3 DNA: TGTGCCAGCAGCTTGGAGCAGGGGAGCCCCTACGAGCAGTACTTC
CDR3 protein: CASSLEQGSPYEQYF

clone size: NA
J gene: TRBJ1-1
CDR3 length: 14
D gene: NA
V gene: TRBV7-9
CDR3 DNA: TGTGCCAGCAGCAGTAGACGTGACCCCACTGAAGCTTTCTTT
CDR3 protein: CASSSRRDPTEAFF

clone size: few
J gene: TRBJ1-4
CDR3 length: 18
D gene: TRBD1
V gene: TRBV7-2
CDR3 DNA: TGTGCCAGCAAGTGGGCAGGGGGCCCGGTGGCCCTTAATGAAAAACTGTTTTTT
CDR3 protein: CASKWAGGPVALNEKLFF

clone size: NA
J gene: TRBJ2-7
CDR3 length: 15
D gene: NA
V gene: TRBV5-5
CDR3 DNA: TGTGCCAGCAGCTTAGACGTCTCGGGTTATTTAGAGCAGTACTTC
CDR3 protein: CASSLDVSGYLEQYF

clone size: few
J gene: TRBJ1-5
CDR3 length: 15
D gene: TRBD1
V gene: TRBV11-2
CDR3 DNA: TGTGCCAGCAGCAACACAGGGGGCGGCAATCAGCCCCAGCATTTT
CDR3 protein: CASSNTGGGNQPQHF

clone size: NA
J gene: TRBJ1-6
CDR3 length: 19
D gene: NA
V gene: TRBV19
CDR3 DNA: TGTGCCAGTAGTATAGGACAGGCCGACGCGGCTCGCTATAATTCACCCCTCCACTTT
CDR3 protein: CASSIGQADAARYNSPLHF

clone size: few
J gene: TRBJ1-5
CDR3 length: 13
D gene: NA
V gene: TRBV12-3/TRBV12-4
CDR3 DNA: TGTGCCAGCAGTTTCTCGTACAATCAGCCCCAGCATTTT
CDR3 protein: CASSFSYNQPQHF

clone size: once
J gene: TRBJ2-5
CDR3 length: 10
D gene: NA
V gene: TRBV6-5
CDR3 DNA: TGTGCCCGCAGTCAAGAGACCCAGTACTTC
CDR3 protein: CARSQETQYF

clone size: few
J gene: TRBJ1-5
CDR3 length: 15
D gene: NA
V gene: TRBV6-8
CDR3 DNA: TGTGCCAGCAGACCCGACGGAGAAGCCAATCAGCCCCAGCATTTT
CDR3 protein: CASRPDGEANQPQHF

clone size: NA
J gene: TRBJ2-7
CDR3 length: 14
D gene: TRBD1
V gene: TRBV4-1
CDR3 DNA: TGCGCCAGCAGCACAACGACAGGGGCCTACGAGCAGTACTTC
CDR3 protein: CASSTTTGAYEQYF

clone size: few
J gene: TRBJ1-2
CDR3 length: 11
D gene: NA
V gene: TRBV7-9
CDR3 DNA: TGTGCCAGCAGCGTCGGGGTAGGCTACACCTTC
CDR3 protein: CASSVGVGYTF

clone size: NA
J gene: TRBJ1-1
CDR3 length: 17
D gene: TRBD1
V gene: TRBV11-2
CDR3 DNA: TGTGCCAGCAGCTTAGACGGGACAGGTTCTCTTAACACTGAAGCTTTCTTT
CDR3 protein: CASSLDGTGSLNTEAFF

clone size: NA
J gene: TRBJ2-1
CDR3 length: 13
D gene: TRBD1
V gene: TRBV7-8
CDR3 DNA: TGTGCCAGCAGCCCCGGGACAGGGCTTGAGCAGTTCTTC
CDR3 protein: CASSPGTGLEQFF